Described below is a single T cell receptor (beta chain) sequence and its context. Its cognate antigen is unknown. The data derive from a study of cytomegalovirus exposure and HLA in healthy donors. The PCR was carried out with 60 Vbeta primers and 13 Jbeta primers. Method: immunoSEQ multiplex PCR; TCRdb's copy keeps in-frame clones and lacks some. The sample shows around 92,000 clones, about 74% of them seen only once. Study-wide results and caveats: HLA-A and HLA-B allele assignments for most subjects were reportedly predicted accurately using TCR beta sequences. The dataset shows that most TCR sequences were rare, while some public TCRs occurred in many donors. With further analysis later on, most CMV-associated TCR beta chains appeared HLA-restricted.

The V end lost 7 bases, the J end lost 1 base, and 21 bases lay between the germline ends. Germline V lookup: CDR1 SNHLY, CDR2 FYNNEI. The CDR3 extends over 17 amino acids. Every donor was a healthy person donating bone marrow. The sample consisted of PBMCs. The sequence was obtained from a man between 60 and 75 years old in good health and CMV-seropositive. The chain is built from TRBV2 and TRBJ2-3; tentative D call: TRBD1 (6 bases). CDR3 sequence: CASKGLTGSDGTDTQYF. CDR3 coding DNA: TGTGCCAGCAAGGGGCTCACAGGGTCGGATGGCACAGATACGCAGTATTTT.